This T cell receptor beta chain comes out of a study of T cell changes during pregnancy in multiple sclerosis. Only in-frame clones appear in the TCRdb table, and some are missing; sequencing was by immunoSEQ multiplex PCR. The sample contains fewer than 60,000 clones, around 90% of which appear only once. The CDR3 length is 15 residues. Germline lookup yields CDR1 KGHSH and CDR2 LQKENI. The junction had 8 bases not matched to a gene; V was cut back by 4 bases and J by 3 bases. This receptor was obtained from a female donor with multiple sclerosis, enrolled in a pregnancy study. V gene TRBV18 combines with J gene TRBJ2-7; 8 bases align to TRBD1. Sequencing used peripheral blood, obtained in the second trimester of pregnancy. CDR3 nucleotides: TGTGCCAGCTCACTCCGGACAGGGTTTAACTACGAGCAGTACTTC. Translation gives CASSLRTGFNYEQYF. The full variable domain, rest sourced from reference TRBV18 and TRBJ2-7, is NAGVMQNPRHLVRRRGQEARLRCSPMKGHSHVYWYRQLPEEGLKFMVYLQKENIIDESGMPKERFSAEFPKEGPSILRIQQVVRGDSAAYFCASSLRTGFNYEQYFGPGTRLTVT.